The 32 T cell receptor beta chains given below trace back to one sample, sequenced in a study of OX40 agonist ivuxolimab in advanced cancers. Data came from immunoSEQ multiplex PCR; TCRdb stores just in-frame clones and leaves some out. The sample consists of about 40,000 clones, 83% of them appearing once. The sample in question was CD4+ or CD8+ T cells sorted from blood, obtained in a trial of the OX40 agonist ivuxolimab. The receptors here all came from an adult with an advanced solid tumor such as melanoma, head and neck, liver or kidney cancer.

V usage is TRBV19 and J usage is TRBJ2-3; 9 bases line up with TRBD1. There are 15 residues in the CDR3. V trimming: 7 bases; J trimming: 0 bases; junction bases outside the gene matches: 5. The germline gives CDR1 LNHDA, CDR2 SQIVND (reference sequence). The CDR3 spells CASTEGQGSTDTQYF. CDR3 DNA sequence: TGTGCCAGTACGGAGGGACAGGGCAGCACAGATACGCAGTATTTT.

V gene TRBV28 combines with J gene TRBJ1-2, with 7 nucleotides matching TRBD1. V trimming: 8 bases; J trimming: 7 bases; junction bases outside the gene matches: 10. The CDR3 sequence is 13 residues long. CDR1 and CDR2 (germline): MDHEN, SYDVKM. CDR3 protein: CASEPGQLIGYTF. CDR3 in DNA: TGTGCCAGCGAACCGGGACAGCTGATTGGCTACACCTTC.

In this sample, this clone turned up once. The rearrangement joins TRBV28 to TRBJ1-1; D gene unclear. Germline CDR1 reads MDHEN; CDR2 reads SYDVKM. Deletions cut 2 bases from V and 5 bases from J, with 6 bases between. The CDR3 loop spans 12 amino acids. CDR3 in DNA: TGTGCCAGCAGTTTACGGGGTACTGAAGCTTTCTTT. Its translation: CASSLRGTEAFF.

This clone has only one observation. V usage is TRBV9 and J usage is TRBJ2-1, with TRBD2 matching over 7 bases. The junction had 9 bases not matched to a gene; V was cut back by 7 bases and J by 2 bases. The germline V gene has CDR1 SGDLS and CDR2 YYNGEE. This CDR3 region has 15 residues. DNA of the CDR3: TGTGCCAGCCGCGGAGGTGCGGGAGCCTACAATGAGCAGTTCTTC. Protein product: CASRGGAGAYNEQFF.

The chain is built from TRBV28 and TRBJ2-3; 11 positions match TRBD2. Germline V CDR1 and CDR2: MDHEN, SYDVKM. The CDR3 is 17 residues long. The J segment lost 7 bases and the V segment lost 5 bases, leaving 14 bases of the junction unmatched. CDR3 nucleotide sequence: TGTGCCAGCAGTCCTGGGGGTGCTAGCGGGAGGTCAAATACGCAGTATTTT. As protein: CASSPGGASGRSNTQYF.

The chain couples TRBV5-8 to TRBJ2-7, with 7 bases aligning to TRBD1. V shed 2 bases and J 4 bases; nucleotides not matched to a gene: 3. This CDR3 is 13 amino acids long. The germline V gene encodes CDR1 SGHTS and CDR2 YDEGEE. CDR3 residues: CASSFRGYYEQYF. The DNA of the CDR3 is TGTGCCAGCAGCTTCAGGGGGTATTACGAGCAGTACTTC.

The J gene is TRBJ1-4, the V gene TRBV27; perhaps TRBD1 as D (6 bases). The CDR3 consists of 15 residues. The germline gives CDR1 MNHEY, CDR2 SMNVEV (reference sequence). V gave up 5 bases and J gave up 5 bases, with 15 bases separating them. CDR3 protein: CASSPTDRRNEKLFF. CDR3 coding DNA: TGTGCCAGCAGTCCTACCGACAGGCGAAATGAAAAACTGTTTTTT.

The count of this clone is one. CDR3 sequence reads: CASSLDTYEQYF. CDR3 bases: TGTGCCAGCAGCCTTGACACCTACGAGCAGTACTTC. The V and J genes are TRBV28 and TRBJ2-7; D uncertain. V lost 6 bases, J lost 2 bases, and 8 bases lay in between. CDR1 is MDHEN and CDR2 is SYDVKM in the germline V gene. The CDR3 consists of 12 residues.

V usage is TRBV27 and J usage is TRBJ1-5; the D is unclear. In germline, CDR1 is MNHEY, CDR2 SMNVEV (reference sequence). This CDR3 is built from 13 residues. The V and J ends lost 8 bases and 4 bases respectively, with 12 bases between them. CDR3 coding DNA: TGTGCCAGCGGGCGGGCGGTGAATCAGCCCCAGCATTTT. As protein: CASGRAVNQPQHF.

V usage is TRBV11-2 and J usage is TRBJ2-7; 9 bases line up with TRBD1. CDR1 SGHAT and CDR2 FQNNGV come from the germline V gene. The length of the CDR3 is 15 residues. The V segment lost 2 bases and the J segment 4 bases; nucleotides outside the gene matches: 6. CDR3 in amino acids: CASSLIGQGKYEQYF. DNA for the CDR3: TGTGCCAGCAGCTTAATAGGACAGGGGAAGTACGAGCAGTACTTC.

The chain recombines TRBV7-9 with TRBJ1-2; a weak D match, TRBD1 (6 bases). Deletions cut 2 bases from V and 5 bases from J, with 15 bases between. The CDR3 runs to 15 residues. Germline lookup yields CDR1 SEHNR and CDR2 FQNEAQ (reference sequence). Here the CDR3 DNA reads TGTGCCAGCAGCTTATCGTCCGGGGACATTTATGGCTACACCTTC. Encoded protein: CASSLSSGDIYGYTF.

V is TRBV28 and J is TRBJ2-5; maybe TRBD1 (6 bases). The CDR3 is 14 residues long. Germline V lookup: CDR1 MDHEN, CDR2 SYDVKM. V was cut by 4 bases and J by 1 base, with 10 bases left in between. The CDR3 DNA reads TGTGCCAGCAGTTCGGACAGTACCCAAGAGACCCAGTACTTC. Its protein is CASSSDSTQETQYF.

The chain uses TRBV5-1 and TRBJ2-7; D might be TRBD1 or TRBD2, each matching 5 bases. Germline V gene lookup returns CDR1 SGHRS and CDR2 YFSETQ. The CDR3 has 16 residues. V was cut by 4 bases and J by 7 bases, with 24 bases left in between. CDR3 sequence (DNA): TGCGCCAGCAGCAACACCGGGACCACTTTCGATAGGGAGCAGTACTTC. Its protein is CASSNTGTTFDREQYF.

The CDR3 coding sequence is TGCGCCAGCAGCCAGGGGACAGGGGAAGCCACTGAAGCTTTCTTT. This sequence encodes CASSQGTGEATEAFF. V is TRBV4-3 and J is TRBJ1-1; 10 bases fit TRBD1. Per the germline V gene, CDR1 is LGHNA and CDR2 is YSLEER. The trim removed 3 bases at V and 4 bases at J, leaving 5 bases unmatched. The CDR3 extends over 15 amino acids.

This clone occurred once. The V and J genes are TRBV5-4 and TRBJ2-3, with a weak D call TRBD1 (5 bases). The CDR3 loop spans 16 amino acids. Trimming removed 4 bases from V and 2 bases from J, with 17 bases in between. CDR1 and CDR2 (germline): SGHNT, YYREEE (reference sequence). CDR3 nucleotide sequence: TGTGCCAGCAGCGGGATGACCCAGGGTACCACAGATACGCAGTATTTT. Translation: CASSGMTQGTTDTQYF.

V gene TRBV25-1 combines with J gene TRBJ2-1; no reliable D call. CDR1 and CDR2 from the germline V gene are MGHDK and SYGVNS. The CDR3 spans 14 residues. Trimming took off 6 bases at V and 2 bases at J, with 11 bases between the two ends. CDR3 nucleotide sequence: TGTGCCAGCAGCACAGCCGATGCCTACAATGAGCAGTTCTTC. It translates to CASSTADAYNEQFF.

The rearrangement joins TRBV6-4 to TRBJ2-5, with TRBD2 matching 10 bases. V shed 6 bases and J 4 bases; nucleotides not matched to a gene: 8. Germline V gives CDR1 MRHNA, CDR2 SNTAGT. CDR3 size: 15 residues. The CDR3 bases are TGTGCCAGCAGCCCTATAGCGGGAGGCCCAGAGACCCAGTACTTC. Its protein product is CASSPIAGGPETQYF.

The chain couples TRBV4-2 to TRBJ2-3; no clear D gene. This CDR3 is built from 16 residues. Per the germline V gene, CDR1 is LGHNA and CDR2 is YNFKEQ. Deletions cut 2 bases from V and 2 bases from J, with 14 bases between. The CDR3 loop is CASSQFGPGYTDTQYF. The CDR3 bases are TGTGCCAGCAGCCAATTCGGTCCCGGTTACACAGATACGCAGTATTTT.

CDR3 bases: TGTGCCAGCAGCCCAATGGGGAACCATGAGCAGTTCTTC. Translated, it gives CASSPMGNHEQFF. The rearrangement joins TRBV7-9 to TRBJ2-1; D gene ambiguous. The germline gives CDR1 SEHNR, CDR2 FQNEAQ (reference sequence). V gave up 5 bases and J gave up 8 bases, with 13 bases separating them. This CDR3 is built from 13 residues.

V is TRBV28 and J is TRBJ1-6; D uncertain. The CDR3 is 11 amino acids. Trimming cost V 7 bases and J 9 bases, with 7 bases left between them. CDR1 and CDR2 (germline): MDHEN, SYDVKM. The DNA for the CDR3 is TGTGCCAGCACGGGGTCTTCACCCCTCCACTTT. Its translation is CASTGSSPLHF. The whole variable domain, remainder taken from reference TRBV28 and TRBJ1-6, is DVKVTQSSRYLVKRTGEKVFLECVQDMDHENMFWYRQDPGLGLRLIYFSYDVKMKEKGDIPEGYSVSREKKERFSLILESASTNQTSMYLCASTGSSPLHFGNGTRLTVT.

The chain combines TRBV5-4 with TRBJ2-5; TRBD2 is a possible D gene (5 bases). Trimming took 3 bases from V and 1 from J, leaving 13 bases between them. Germline lookup yields CDR1 SGHNT and CDR2 YYREEE (reference sequence). The CDR3 has 15 residues. The CDR3 bases are TGTGCCAGCAGCTCGAATCCGGGGATCCAAGAGACCCAGTACTTC. This codes for CASSSNPGIQETQYF.

This rearrangement joins TRBV5-6 to TRBJ2-7; the D gene is possibly TRBD2 (5 bases). Trimming left V 1 base short and J 3 bases short, with 11 bases between. The CDR3 contains 14 residues. Germline CDR1 and CDR2: SGHDT and YYEEEE. The CDR3 spells CASSLWRVRYEQYF. The DNA for the CDR3 is TGTGCCAGCAGCTTGTGGCGGGTACGCTACGAGCAGTACTTC.

This clone was found once. The chain couples TRBV14 to TRBJ2-7; TRBD2 matches at 7 bases. Looked up from germline, CDR1 is SGHDN and CDR2 is FVKESK. V shed 2 bases and J 3 bases; nucleotides not matched to a gene: 4. CDR3 length: 14 residues. The CDR3 DNA follows: TGTGCCAGCAGCCAACGGCCGGGAGGCTACGAGCAGTACTTC. Protein sequence: CASSQRPGGYEQYF. The full variable domain, rest sourced from reference TRBV14 and TRBJ2-7, is EAGVTQFPSHSVIEKGQTVTLRCDPISGHDNLYWYRRVMGKEIKFLLHFVKESKQDESGMPNNRFLAERTGGTYSTLKVQPAELEDSGVYFCASSQRPGGYEQYFGPGTRLTVT.

This sequence joins TRBV5-4 and TRBJ1-4; D uncertain. Germline V CDR1 and CDR2: SGHNT, YYREEE (reference sequence). Between the trimmed V and J ends, which lost 4 bases and 3 bases, there was a span of 13 bases. CDR3 size: 15 residues. As DNA, the CDR3 is TGTGCCAGCAGCCTACAAGGGTTGGCTAATGAAAAACTGTTTTTT. Protein sequence: CASSLQGLANEKLFF.

The chain employs TRBV6-1 and TRBJ2-7; D gene ambiguous. V lost 0 bases to trimming and J lost 0 bases, with 9 bases between them. Germline lookup yields CDR1 MNHNS and CDR2 SASEGT. The length of the CDR3 is 15 residues. In DNA, the CDR3 is TGTGCCAGCAGTGAAGCGGGCGATAGCTCCTACGAGCAGTACTTC. Translation: CASSEAGDSSYEQYF.

Here the CDR3 reads CASSLLAATEAFF. The CDR3 coding sequence is TGTGCCAGCAGCTTGTTGGCCGCTACTGAAGCTTTCTTT. The gene calls are TRBV5-6 and TRBJ1-1; D is unresolved. CDR1 and CDR2 (germline): SGHDT, YYEEEE. Trimming left V 1 base short and J 5 bases short, with 9 bases between. This CDR3 is built from 13 residues.

The chain links TRBV5-6 to TRBJ2-5; D may be TRBD1 (5 bases). The germline V and J ends were trimmed by 1 base and 8 bases, with 6 bases remaining between them. CDR1 and CDR2 from the germline V gene are SGHDT and YYEEEE. The CDR3 covers 11 residues. The CDR3 region has the DNA TGTGCCAGCAGCTTGAGGGGTACCCAGTACTTC. Translated: CASSLRGTQYF.

This clone appeared a single time. The CDR3 DNA reads TGTGCCAGCAGCTTGGTAGGCTTAGGCAGTGTTGGATATGGCTACACCTTC. Encoded protein: CASSLVGLGSVGYGYTF. V is TRBV5-4 and J is TRBJ1-2; no definite D call. The CDR3 totals 17 residues. The germline V and J ends were trimmed by 0 bases and 5 bases, with 20 bases remaining between them. Germline CDR1 reads SGHNT; CDR2 reads YYREEE (reference sequence).

The rearrangement joins TRBV27 to TRBJ2-2, with 12 nucleotides matching TRBD1. The CDR3 totals 17 residues. V was clipped by 3 bases and J by 7 bases; unmatched bases: 9. Germline V gene data show CDR1 as MNHEY and CDR2 as SMNVEV (reference sequence). The DNA for the CDR3 is TGTGCCAGCAGTTTGGCCGGGACAGGGGGCATGGTCGGGGAGCTGTTTTTT. Its translation is CASSLAGTGGMVGELFF.

The sample holds one count of this clone. V gene TRBV4-1 combines with J gene TRBJ2-1, with no clear D. Germline V gives CDR1 MGHRA, CDR2 YSYEKL. The ends were cut back, 1 base at V and 0 bases at J, with 22 bases in the middle. This CDR3 spans 20 amino acids. In nucleotides, the CDR3 is TGCGCCAGCAGCCAAGTCCCCGAGTGGATGACGGATAACTCCTACAATGAGCAGTTCTTC. Its translation is CASSQVPEWMTDNSYNEQFF.

The rearrangement joins TRBV7-3 to TRBJ2-1; 11 nucleotides line up with TRBD2. Trimming cost V 4 bases and J 4 bases; bases outside gene matches: 3. CDR1 is SGHTA and CDR2 is FQGTGA in the germline V gene. The CDR3 covers 15 residues. CDR3 nucleotides: TGTGCCAGCAGCTCCGGGACTAGCGGATACAATGAGCAGTTCTTC. Its translation: CASSSGTSGYNEQFF.

The genes are TRBV6-4 and TRBJ2-1; TRBD1 is a possible D gene (5 bases). Looked up from germline, CDR1 is MRHNA and CDR2 is SNTAGT. The germline V and J ends were trimmed by 3 bases and 8 bases, with 17 bases remaining between them. This CDR3 spans 15 amino acids. The CDR3 region is CASSESDTSVYEQFF. DNA for the CDR3: TGTGCCAGCAGTGAATCGGACACCTCGGTCTATGAGCAGTTCTTC.